This record concerns one TCR beta chain sequence. Its antigen remains undetermined. The record has no base qualities; no much larger clone is one base away. This sample was included in a study of blood T cell repertoires in COVID-19 (dated by TCRdb to 2018 to 2021). Regarding the study in general: The collaborator samples originated in the United States, Italy and Spain and spanned the acute and convalescent phases of COVID-19. The prospective study material was composed of cDNA or gDNA derived from T cells, B-cell-depleted T cells, or PBMCs. The dataset comprised deeply sampled blood TCRbeta repertoires from subjects exposed to, actively infected with, or recovered from COVID-19. The repertoires were made available in a free public database intended to serve as a resource for research on the immune response to SARS-CoV-2. Samples came from the ongoing ImmuneRACE study (first 160 participants) plus 1,254 subjects from 6 global collaborators. Sample metadata almost always included a de-identified subject ID, COVID-19 status, age in years and sex. Where available, HLA class I and class II types were taken from metadata supplied by the sample provider and were not determined by assay-based typing. Study-wide findings and limitations: The quantity of clinical and demographic metadata differed by source and by participant and was supplied without curation.

TCRbeta CDR3 regions were amplified from genomic DNA using the immunoSEQ Assay, a bias-controlled multiplex PCR. Processing in the source paper ran as follows. Nucleated cell counts per sample were estimated from amplification of reference gene primers within the assay. To quantify the absolute abundance of each unique TCRbeta CDR3 rearrangement, sequence reads were collapsed and filtered. For each sample, productive Simpson clonality was calculated by taking the square root of Simpson's diversity index across productive rearrangements. The table comes from immuneACCESS by way of TCRdb, which keeps in-frame sequences with V and J called. Part of the clones is missing from these tables; in studies checked, under half for an unresolved V gene and the rest for unknown reasons. V and J calls and clone size follow that table, whereas D and trimming were derived from the DNA. For this sample the table gives around 300,000 clones, of which 89% were detected only once. Approximately 2.2% of the sample is held by the ten biggest clonotypes.

Sequences SGHAT (CDR1) and FQNNGV (CDR2) are obtained from the germline V gene. From its cysteine to its phenylalanine, the CDR3 spans 16 amino acids. The read is trimmed to its CDR3 DNA, 48 bases read in frame from base 1. Relative to germline, V is 2 bases shorter and J is 0 bases shorter, with 11 bases between their ends. Each collaborating institution followed its own protocols to collect whole blood in K2EDTA tubes. For TCRbeta analysis, collaborators shipped samples in one of three forms: frozen whole blood, isolated PBMCs, or DNA extracted from either of those sample types. The TCR originated in a man over 45 with acute or convalescent COVID-19. The sequenced sample consisted of peripheral blood. This chain is built from TRBV11-2 and TRBJ1-3; the D gene is unclear. For the CDR3, the sequence is CASSLFTSPSGNTIYF. The bases are TGTGCCAGCAGCTTATTTACATCTCCCTCTGGAAACACCATATATTTT.